This T cell receptor beta chain was retrieved from a study of CD8+CD57+ T cells in acquired aplastic anemia (dated by TCRdb to about 2018). Describing the broader study: DNA extracted from sorted CD4+ and CD8+ cells had a mean of around 3 ug, with a range of about 0.2 to 30 ug. A CD8+CD57+ expansion meant a frequency higher than the mean frequency seen in healthy subjects.

Flow cytometry had shown CD8+CD57+ cell expansion in the patients selected for sequencing. All patients had severe acquired aplastic anemia diagnosed by International Study of Aplastic Anemia and Agranulocytosis and Camitta criteria. At the time blood was sampled, none of the patients had received any therapy. TCR repertoires of sorted CD4+ and CD8+ blood T cells from severe aplastic anemia patients and healthy subjects were deep-sequenced in the study. In the USA, patient enrollment took place under clinicaltrials.gov protocols 00001620, 01623167, 00001397, 00071045, 00081523 and 00961064. Ficoll-Paque density gradient centrifugation was used to isolate peripheral blood mononuclear cells. CD4+ and CD8+ T cells were sorted by FACS or magnetic beads before DNA extraction. TCR beta VDJ combination and CDR3 sequence profiling used genomic DNA as the template. TCR repertoire sequencing was run on an Illumina HiSeq 2000. As for the original processing: TRBV/TRBJ rearrangement plots, CDR3 size and DJ length profiles, and Simpson's diversity index were used to evaluate the repertoires. Whichever DNA sequence was most abundant in the deep sequencing data was defined as the immunodominant clone. CDR3 amino acid sequences were checked for sharing across subjects and were also compared against the VDJdb database and published repertoires. TCRdb reworked the public reads: Q25 trimming with fastp, MiXCR clone assembly, productive beta chains retained. Rows with one shared CDR3 protein collapse into an entry with the most common genes and DNA. TCRdb, rather than the study authors, made the V and J calls. The sample has about 290,000 distinct CDR3 sequences on record, about three fifths of them singletons. The top ten clonotypes cover roughly 1.2% of the sample.

Points the paper makes about the study in general: Between patients and healthy controls, no significant difference in CD8+ Simpson's diversity was found (P=0.060). About 28 CD8+ CDR3 sequences were found in both patients and controls but appeared to be highly expressed in patients and within the immunodominant clones of the patients.

This clonotype was seen only a few times. The specificity of this receptor is unknown. No much larger clone is present one base from it, and per-base qualities are unavailable. The source of this sequence is a human donor with aplastic anemia. Sequences were obtained from sorted CD4+, CD8+, or CD8+CD57+ T cells (not recorded which) from PBMCs.

The DNA sequence is as follows: TGTGCCACCAGTGGTCCGAGACCAGGGGGGTATGGCTACACCTTC. Its translation reads: CATSGPRPGGYGYTF. Recombination linked TRBV24-1 to TRBJ1-2; 7 bases in the junction line up with TRBD1. For this chain, trimming is 5 bases at the V end and 5 bases at the J end, and the number of junction bases without a gene match is 10. The CDR3, from cysteine to phenylalanine, totals 15 residues. Of the read, only the CDR3 DNA is kept; its 45 bases are in frame from base 1. Reading the germline V gene gives CDR1 KGHDR and CDR2 SFDVKD.